One sample yielded the 8 T cell receptor beta chains listed below, sequenced in a study of PD-1 blockade in classical Hodgkin lymphoma. Specified time point: cycle 4 day 1 (C4D1), after 6 weeks of nivolumab. Every patient experienced relapse after autologous stem cell transplantation, and brentuximab vedotin exposure varied. Clones were sequenced by immunoSEQ multiplex PCR, and TCRdb holds only the in-frame ones, with some missing. The sample has tens of thousands of clones; 80% are singletons. The sequencing used peripheral blood mononuclear cells (PBMCs), collected before the fourth cycle of nivolumab. The origin of the receptors is a human donor with classical Hodgkin lymphoma.

This chain connects TRBV5-4 to TRBJ2-1; 7 positions agree with TRBD1. Germline assignment: CDR1 SGHNT and CDR2 YYREEE (reference sequence). This CDR3 spans 15 amino acids. V shed 5 bases and J 3 bases; nucleotides not matched to a gene: 8. The CDR3 nucleotides read TGTGCCAGCAGTCTCCGGGACAGATTCTACAATGAGCAGTTCTTC. This encodes CASSLRDRFYNEQFF.

This chain connects TRBV14 to TRBJ2-3; 8 bases line up with TRBD1. The junction had 5 bases not matched to a gene; V was cut back by 0 bases and J by 3 bases. The CDR3 has 16 amino acids. From germline, CDR1 is SGHDN and CDR2 FVKESK. CDR3 DNA sequence: TGTGCCAGCAGCCAAGATGCAGGGGGCGTTACAGATACGCAGTATTTT. Protein sequence: CASSQDAGGVTDTQYF.

The chain joins TRBV5-1 to TRBJ1-4; perhaps TRBD1 as D (6 bases). The CDR3 contains 14 residues. CDR1 is SGHRS and CDR2 is YFSETQ in the germline V gene. The V end lost 5 bases, the J end lost 8 bases, and 16 bases lay between the germline ends. The CDR3: CASSEAGVVEKLFF. CDR3 DNA: TGCGCCAGCAGTGAGGCAGGGGTAGTGGAAAAACTGTTTTTT.

The chain recombines TRBV5-1 with TRBJ2-1; 9 bases are shared with TRBD2. V gave up 1 base and J gave up 8 bases; unmatched junction bases: 10. CDR3 length equals 16 residues. Per germline, CDR1 SGHRS and CDR2 YFSETQ. The CDR3 region has the DNA TGCGCCAGCAGCTTGCCAGCGGGAGGTTATACCGATGAGCAGTTCTTC. Protein product: CASSLPAGGYTDEQFF.

This sequence joins TRBV2 and TRBJ2-7; D gene uncertain. The CDR3 runs to 13 residues. The germline gives CDR1 SNHLY, CDR2 FYNNEI. Trimming shortened V by 6 bases and J by 3 bases, and 12 bases separated the two germline ends. The CDR3 DNA follows: TGTGCCAGCAGGACATCCCCATACTACGAGCAGTACTTC. It codes for CASRTSPYYEQYF. Complete variable domain (other parts from reference TRBV2 and TRBJ2-7): EPEVTQTPSHQVTQMGQEVILRCVPISNHLYFYWYRQILGQKVEFLVSFYNNEISEKSEIFDDQFSVERPDGSNFTLKIRSTKLEDSAMYFCASRTSPYYEQYFGPGTRLTVT.

A few counts support this clone. This rearrangement joins TRBV5-1 to TRBJ1-1; D not resolved. The ends were cut back, 0 bases at V and 1 base at J, with 7 bases in the middle. This CDR3 comprises 14 residues. Germline V gene lookup returns CDR1 SGHRS and CDR2 YFSETQ. The CDR3 DNA reads TGCGCCAGCAGCTTGGAGCGGCAGAACACTGAAGCTTTCTTT. Protein sequence: CASSLERQNTEAFF.

The CDR3 DNA sequence: TGTGCCAGCAGCCGGACTAGCGGGAGTTACGAGCAGTACTTC. Translation gives CASSRTSGSYEQYF. The chain recombines TRBV11-2 with TRBJ2-7; TRBD2 aligns across 13 bases. The CDR3 runs to 14 residues. The germline CDR1 and CDR2 sequences are SGHAT and FQNNGV. Trimming at V came to 5 bases and at J to 4 bases, leaving 2 bases not matched to a gene.

This clone was detected only once. The chain couples TRBV2 to TRBJ1-2; no definite D call. Germline V gives CDR1 SNHLY, CDR2 FYNNEI. V was cut by 3 bases and J by 4 bases, with 6 bases left in between. CDR3 size: 12 residues. The CDR3: CASSDGSYGYTF. CDR3 nucleotide sequence: TGTGCCAGCAGTGACGGGAGCTATGGCTACACCTTC.